The 18 T cell receptor beta chains in this list originate from one sample, sequenced in a study of T cells in Graves' hyperthyroidism and ophthalmopathy. Researchers amplified the TCR beta CDR3 regions from RNA transcripts. RT-PCR in the first round (using the HTBI primer set) targeted the TCR CDR3. Using its own MiXCR run on the multiplex PCR reads, TCRdb lists one record per CDR3 protein. The data contain hundreds of thousands of distinct CDR3 sequences, 14% of them seen just once; the ten biggest clones take up under 15%. The sample consisted of blood. The receptor source for this set is a woman between 50 and 59 years old with Graves' ophthalmopathy.

This clonotype was picked up many times. The chain employs TRBV7-9 and TRBJ2-5, with TRBD2 as a possible D gene (6 bases). The CDR3 sequence is 12 residues long. V was pared by 3 bases and J by 5 bases, with 7 bases between. Germline V gene data show CDR1 as SEHNR and CDR2 as FQNEAQ (reference sequence). CDR3 sequence: CASSFSGETQYF. The DNA for the CDR3 is TGTGCCAGCAGCTTCAGCGGGGAGACCCAGTACTTC.

This clonotype showed up just a few times. A clone one base away is much larger, so this may be a read error. The chain recombines TRBV20-1 with TRBJ2-7, with D possibly called TRBD1 or TRBD2 (5 bases each). Per the germline V gene, CDR1 is DFQATT and CDR2 is SNEGSKA (reference sequence). CDR3 length: 14 residues. Trimming took 4 bases from V and 5 from J, leaving 18 bases between them. DNA of the CDR3: TGCAGTGCTACCTGGGACGCCTCGGGGCACGAGCAGTACTTC. Translated: CSATWDASGHEQYF.

In its sample, this clonotype was seen many times. The V and J genes are TRBV14 and TRBJ2-3, with a possible D match to TRBD2 (5 bases). Deletions cut 0 bases from V and 5 bases from J, with 15 bases between. From germline, CDR1 is SGHDN and CDR2 FVKESK. The CDR3 spans 16 residues. CDR3 region: CASSQEVSRAVDTQYF. The DNA of the CDR3 is TGTGCCAGCAGCCAAGAAGTGTCGAGGGCGGTAGATACGCAGTATTTT.

In its sample, this clonotype was seen many times. The gene calls are TRBV5-1 and TRBJ2-5; 8 bases fit TRBD1. The CDR3 has 14 residues. V shed 5 bases, J shed 2 bases, and the junction held 5 bases outside the gene matches. Germline V lookup: CDR1 SGHRS, CDR2 YFSETQ. CDR3 sequence reads: CASSKGQGQETQYF. CDR3 bases: TGCGCCAGCAGTAAAGGACAGGGTCAAGAGACCCAGTACTTC.

This clonotype has a handful of counts. The rearrangement links TRBV24-1 to TRBJ2-3, with D hard to call. From germline, CDR1 is KGHDR and CDR2 SFDVKD. Trimming removed 4 bases at V and 6 bases at J, with 4 bases between. The CDR3 extends over 11 amino acids. CDR3 DNA sequence: TGTGCCACCAGTGAGAGGGATACGCAGTATTTT. Translated: CATSERDTQYF.

The chain employs TRBV25-1 and TRBJ2-2; 13 bases are a match to TRBD2. Per germline, CDR1 MGHDK and CDR2 SYGVNS. The CDR3 contains 16 residues. V shed 4 bases, J shed 5 bases, and the junction held 4 bases outside the gene matches. In DNA, the CDR3 is TGTGCCAGCAGTGGACTAGCGGGAGGAGGAACCGGGGAGCTGTTTTTT. Protein sequence: CASSGLAGGGTGELFF.

The chain employs TRBV27 and TRBJ2-7; 11 positions match TRBD2. Per germline, CDR1 MNHEY and CDR2 SMNVEV (reference sequence). With 6 bases clipped from V and 6 bases from J, the junction kept 10 bases outside the gene matches. The length of the CDR3 is 15 residues. CDR3 region: CASSFGTSGTCEQYF. The CDR3 nucleotides are TGTGCCAGCAGCTTTGGGACTAGCGGAACCTGCGAGCAGTACTTC.

The chain joins TRBV2 to TRBJ2-2, with 13 bases that match TRBD2. Germline V gene lookup returns CDR1 SNHLY and CDR2 FYNNEI. The CDR3 runs to 16 residues. V lost 6 bases and J lost 6; bases outside the gene matches: 7. Written as DNA, the CDR3 is TGTGCCAGCAGCAGGACTAGCGGGAGCTTTTCCGGGGAGCTGTTTTTT. This translates into CASSRTSGSFSGELFF.

This clonotype was observed many times. The CDR3 here is CASSGDRASYNEQFF. In DNA, the CDR3 is TGTGCCAGCAGCGGTGACAGGGCATCCTACAATGAGCAGTTCTTC. This chain uses TRBV11-2 with TRBJ2-1, with 7 bases fitting TRBD1. The CDR3 covers 15 residues. Germline loops: CDR1 SGHAT, CDR2 FQNNGV. Unmatched junction bases numbered 5, after V lost 5 bases and J lost 1 base.

This chain joins TRBV2 and TRBJ1-5, with 9 bases fitting TRBD1. This CDR3 region has 14 residues. Germline loops: CDR1 SNHLY, CDR2 FYNNEI. Germline trimming cut 5 bases from V and 5 bases from J; bases unmatched to any gene: 4. CDR3 coding DNA: TGTGCCAGCAGTACCGACAGGGGGGATCAGCCCCAGCATTTT. Translating it yields CASSTDRGDQPQHF. The whole variable domain, remainder taken from reference TRBV2 and TRBJ1-5, is EPEVTQTPSHQVTQMGQEVILRCVPISNHLYFYWYRQILGQKVEFLVSFYNNEISEKSEIFDDQFSVERPDGSNFTLKIRSTKLEDSAMYFCASSTDRGDQPQHFGDGTRLSIL.

CDR3: CASSIASGRREQYF. The CDR3 nucleotides read TGTGCCAGTAGTATAGCTAGCGGGAGACGCGAGCAGTACTTC. This chain joins TRBV19 and TRBJ2-7; 10 nucleotides agree with TRBD2. This CDR3 has 14 residues. J was trimmed by 6 bases and V by 1 base; bases with no gene match: 3. CDR1 LNHDA and CDR2 SQIVND come from the germline V gene (reference sequence).

This clonotype was found a few times. J is TRBJ1-2 and V is TRBV30; 9 nucleotides match TRBD1. Germline lookup yields CDR1 GTSNPN and CDR2 SVGIG (reference sequence). V lost 7 bases to trimming and J lost 4 bases; unmatched junction nucleotides: 10. The CDR3 runs 14 residues. The CDR3 bases are TGTGCCTCGGAGGGGGACAGGGATATCTATGGCTACACCTTC. Protein sequence: CASEGDRDIYGYTF.

This clonotype was found many times. This sequence joins TRBV5-1 and TRBJ2-7; 12 nucleotides match TRBD2. Germline V gene sequence: CDR1 SGHRS, CDR2 YFSETQ. Unmatched junction bases numbered 7, after V lost 3 bases and J lost 6 bases. The CDR3 totals 15 residues. The DNA of the CDR3 is TGCGCCAGCAGCTCTCTAGCGGGAGGGCCGATCGAGCAGTACTTC. Translated: CASSSLAGGPIEQYF.

In its sample, this clonotype was seen many times. This chain uses TRBV7-2 with TRBJ2-4; D is uncertain. CDR3 size: 14 residues. CDR1 and CDR2 from the germline V gene are SGHTA and FQGNSA. The V end lost 1 base, the J end lost 0 bases, and 4 bases lay between the germline ends. The CDR3 coding sequence is TGTGCCAGCAGCTTAGACATAGCCAAAAACATTCAGTACTTC. Amino acid sequence: CASSLDIAKNIQYF.

This clonotype was counted only a few times. The chain couples TRBV5-1 to TRBJ2-1; TRBD2 matches at 8 bases. Germline lookup yields CDR1 SGHRS and CDR2 YFSETQ. V was clipped by 7 bases and J by 5 bases; unmatched bases: 11. CDR3 length equals 15 residues. Here the CDR3 reads CASSVAGQKNNEQFF. CDR3 DNA: TGCGCCAGCTCTGTAGCGGGACAAAAAAACAATGAGCAGTTCTTC.

This clonotype was observed a handful of times. The chain links TRBV5-6 to TRBJ2-7; D gene ambiguous. V lost 6 bases and J 0 bases, leaving 13 bases between the germline ends. The CDR3 has 14 amino acids. CDR1 SGHDT and CDR2 YYEEEE come from the germline V gene. The CDR3 nucleotides are TGTGCCAGCATCCCCGCAGGATCCTCCTACGAGCAGTACTTC. Encoded protein: CASIPAGSSYEQYF. The full variable domain, its missing parts supplied by reference TRBV5-6 and TRBJ2-7, is DAGVTQSPTHLIKTRGQQVTLRCSPKSGHDTVSWYQQALGQGPQFIFQYYEEEERQRGNFPDRFSGHQFPNYSSELNVNALLLGDSALYLCASIPAGSSYEQYFGPGTRLTVT.

This clonotype was observed many times. The V call is TRBV6-1, the J call TRBJ1-6, with no clear D. There are 17 residues in the CDR3. V lost 6 bases to trimming and J lost 6 bases, with 21 bases between them. Germline V gene lookup returns CDR1 MNHNS and CDR2 SASEGT. CDR3 in amino acids: CASSKTGRADSNSPLHF. CDR3 nucleotides: TGTGCCAGCAGCAAAACCGGACGGGCCGACTCTAATTCACCCCTCCACTTT.

This clonotype was recorded a few times. The CDR3 reads CASSPGPDSGSYEQYF. The CDR3 nucleotides read TGTGCCAGCAGTCCAGGCCCCGACTCTGGCTCCTACGAGCAGTACTTC. The J gene is TRBJ2-7, the V gene TRBV7-2; D remains ambiguous. The CDR3 is 16 residues long. With 6 bases removed from V and 0 bases from J, the gap between germline ends came to 18 bases. Germline-derived CDR1 and CDR2 are SGHTA and FQGNSA. The whole variable domain, filled in from reference TRBV7-2 and TRBJ2-7, reads GAGVSQSPSNKVTEKGKDVELRCDPISGHTALYWYRQSLGQGLEFLIYFQGNSAPDKSGLPSDRFSAERTGGSVSTLTIQRTQQEDSAVYLCASSPGPDSGSYEQYFGPGTRLTVT.